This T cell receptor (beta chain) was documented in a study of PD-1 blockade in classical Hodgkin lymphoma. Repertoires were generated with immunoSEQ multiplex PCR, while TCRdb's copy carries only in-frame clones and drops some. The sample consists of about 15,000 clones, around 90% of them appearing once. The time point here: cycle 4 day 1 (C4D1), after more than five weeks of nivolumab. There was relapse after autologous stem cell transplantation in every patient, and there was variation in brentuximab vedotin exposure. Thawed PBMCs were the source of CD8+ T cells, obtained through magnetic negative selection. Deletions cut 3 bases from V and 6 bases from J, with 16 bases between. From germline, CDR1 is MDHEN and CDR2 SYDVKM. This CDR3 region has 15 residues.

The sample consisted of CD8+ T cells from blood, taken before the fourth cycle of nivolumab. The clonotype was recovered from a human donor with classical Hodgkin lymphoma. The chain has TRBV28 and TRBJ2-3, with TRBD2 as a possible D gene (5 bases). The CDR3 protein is CASSFRGPMRDTQYF. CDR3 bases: TGTGCCAGCAGTTTCAGAGGGCCAATGAGGGATACGCAGTATTTT.